These 8 T cell receptor beta chains came from one sample sequenced in a study of regulatory T cells in long-lasting Graves disease. Assembly of TCR beta libraries relied on iRepertoire HTBI primers together with Arm-PCR of CDR3 regions. TCRdb ran MiXCR on the multiplex PCR reads and lists one entry per CDR3 protein. The sample lists roughly 470,000 distinct CDR3 sequences, more than 20% occurring once. Time point given: persistent/refractory GD, antithyroid drugs over 5 years with positive TRAb. PBMC RNA was the source of the TCR library. The source material was peripheral blood mononuclear cells (PBMCs), sampled when the disease was refractory, from a patient treated with antithyroid drugs. Receptor source: a female donor with Graves disease.

This clonotype came up many times. The chain recombines TRBV4-2 with TRBJ1-1; D ambiguous. The CDR3 contains 14 residues. Trimming took 3 bases from V and 1 from J, leaving 9 bases between them. Per germline, CDR1 LGHNA and CDR2 YNFKEQ. CDR3 nucleotide sequence: TGTGCCAGCAGCCAGCAGTCCCCGAACACTGAAGCTTTCTTT. This translates into CASSQQSPNTEAFF.

The chain employs TRBV6-1 and TRBJ1-2, with 12 positions matching TRBD1. This CDR3 is 15 amino acids long. Germline assignment: CDR1 MNHNS and CDR2 SASEGT. J lost 8 bases, V lost 6 bases, and 10 bases had no gene match. The CDR3 sequence: CASRPPGQGARGYTF. The CDR3 bases are TGTGCCAGCAGGCCTCCGGGACAGGGGGCGAGAGGCTACACCTTC.

This clonotype was detected a few times. The rearrangement joins TRBV29-1 to TRBJ2-7; 9 bases are shared with TRBD1. Germline V gives CDR1 SQVTM, CDR2 ANQGSEA. With 5 bases clipped from V and 6 bases from J, the junction kept 5 bases outside the gene matches. This CDR3 spans 12 amino acids. The CDR3 sequence: CSVSETGGEQYF. DNA of the CDR3: TGCAGCGTTTCGGAGACAGGGGGCGAGCAGTACTTC.

This sequence joins TRBV5-4 and TRBJ2-1, with D perhaps matching TRBD2 (5 bases). CDR1 is SGHNT and CDR2 is YYREEE in the germline V gene (reference sequence). Trimming shortened V by 4 bases and J by 1 base, and 12 bases separated the two germline ends. CDR3 length: 15 amino acids. CDR3 DNA sequence: TGTGCCAGCAGCCAAGGACTCAGTTCCTACAATGAGCAGTTCTTC. It yields the protein CASSQGLSSYNEQFF. The whole variable domain, filled in from reference TRBV5-4 and TRBJ2-1, reads ETGVTQSPTHLIKTRGQQVTLRCSSQSGHNTVSWYQQALGQGPQFIFQYYREEENGRGNFPPRFSGLQFPNYSSELNVNALELDDSALYLCASSQGLSSYNEQFFGPGTRLTVL.

V gene TRBV9 combines with J gene TRBJ1-1; D gene unclear. Deletions cut 4 bases from V and 4 bases from J, with 20 bases between. The CDR3 consists of 16 residues. Germline-derived CDR1 and CDR2 are SGDLS and YYNGEE. DNA of the CDR3: TGTGCCAGCAGCTTTTTAGGCACGCCTTTGGGCACTGAAGCTTTCTTT. Protein sequence: CASSFLGTPLGTEAFF.

The chain has TRBV20-1 and TRBJ2-7; D not certain. Germline-derived CDR1 and CDR2 are DFQATT and SNEGSKA (reference sequence). The CDR3 sequence is 12 residues long. The V end lost 7 bases, the J end lost 5 bases, and 15 bases lay between the germline ends. CDR3 residues: CSVRLHPDEQYF. CDR3 coding DNA: TGCAGTGTCCGATTGCACCCCGACGAGCAGTACTTC.

The V gene is TRBV20-1, the J gene TRBJ2-7; 10 nucleotides line up with TRBD2. The trim removed 1 base at V and 3 bases at J, leaving 15 bases unmatched. The CDR3 sequence is 18 residues long. Germline lookup yields CDR1 DFQATT and CDR2 SNEGSKA (reference sequence). CDR3: CSARADLAGAHFVYEQYF. The CDR3 bases are TGCAGTGCTAGAGCCGACCTAGCGGGAGCCCACTTCGTCTACGAGCAGTACTTC.

This clonotype was seen only a few times. This rearrangement joins TRBV6-2 or TRBV6-3 to TRBJ2-7, with unresolved D. Per germline, CDR1 MNHEY and CDR2 SVGEGT. The CDR3 sequence is 15 residues long. Trimming shortened V by 5 bases and J by 3 bases, and 17 bases separated the two germline ends. For the CDR3, the DNA is TGTGCCAGCAGTAAGACACTGAATTCGGACTACGAGCAGTACTTC. Translation gives CASSKTLNSDYEQYF.